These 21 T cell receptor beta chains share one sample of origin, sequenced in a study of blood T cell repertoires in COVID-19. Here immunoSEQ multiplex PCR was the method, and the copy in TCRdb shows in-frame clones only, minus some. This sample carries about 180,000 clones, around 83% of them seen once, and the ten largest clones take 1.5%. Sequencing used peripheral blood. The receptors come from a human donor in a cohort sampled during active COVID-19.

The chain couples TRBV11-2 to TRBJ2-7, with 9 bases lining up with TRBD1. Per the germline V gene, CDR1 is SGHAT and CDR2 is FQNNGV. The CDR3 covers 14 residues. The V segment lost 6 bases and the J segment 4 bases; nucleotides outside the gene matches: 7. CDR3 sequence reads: CASRTGGGIYEQYF. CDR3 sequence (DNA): TGTGCCAGCAGAACAGGGGGCGGAATTTACGAGCAGTACTTC.

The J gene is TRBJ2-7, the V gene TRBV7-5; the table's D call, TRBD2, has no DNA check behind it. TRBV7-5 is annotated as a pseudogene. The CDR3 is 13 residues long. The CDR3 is CVRSLRGDYEQYF. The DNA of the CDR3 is TGTGTCAGAAGCTTGCGGGGGGACTACGAGCAGTACTTC.

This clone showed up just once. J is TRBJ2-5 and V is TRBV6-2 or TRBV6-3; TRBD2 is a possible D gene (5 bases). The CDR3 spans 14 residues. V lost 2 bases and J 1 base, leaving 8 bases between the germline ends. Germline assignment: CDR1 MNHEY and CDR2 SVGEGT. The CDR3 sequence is CASSYGGSQETQYF. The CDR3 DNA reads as TGTGCCAGCAGTTACGGCGGGTCCCAAGAGACCCAGTACTTC.

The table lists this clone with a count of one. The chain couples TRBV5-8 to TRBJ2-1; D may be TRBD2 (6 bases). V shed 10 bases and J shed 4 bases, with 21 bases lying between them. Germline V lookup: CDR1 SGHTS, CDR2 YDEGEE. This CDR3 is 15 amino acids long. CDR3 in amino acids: CARSTGTSVYNEQFF. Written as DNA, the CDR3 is TGTGCCCGGTCGACCGGGACTTCCGTTTACAATGAGCAGTTCTTC.

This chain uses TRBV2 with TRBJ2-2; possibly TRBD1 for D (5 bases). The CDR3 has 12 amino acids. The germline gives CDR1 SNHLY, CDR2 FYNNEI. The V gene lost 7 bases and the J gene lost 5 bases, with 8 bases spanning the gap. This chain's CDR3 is CASNRGTGELFF. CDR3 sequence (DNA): TGTGCCAGCAATAGGGGAACCGGGGAGCTGTTTTTT.

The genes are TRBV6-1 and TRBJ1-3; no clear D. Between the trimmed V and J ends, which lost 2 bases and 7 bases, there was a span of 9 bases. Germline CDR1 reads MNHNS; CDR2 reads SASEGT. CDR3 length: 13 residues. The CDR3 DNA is TGTGCCAGCAGTGAAAGTACCGGGAACACCATATATTTT. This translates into CASSESTGNTIYF.

The CDR3 DNA reads TGTGCCAGCAGCCTAGCGGGGGGGCGAGAGACCCAGTACTTC. Translated: CASSLAGGRETQYF. The rearrangement joins TRBV9 to TRBJ2-5; 12 bases line up with TRBD2. The junction had 2 bases not matched to a gene; V was cut back by 4 bases and J by 4 bases. The CDR3 totals 14 residues. Germline V CDR1 and CDR2: SGDLS, YYNGEE.

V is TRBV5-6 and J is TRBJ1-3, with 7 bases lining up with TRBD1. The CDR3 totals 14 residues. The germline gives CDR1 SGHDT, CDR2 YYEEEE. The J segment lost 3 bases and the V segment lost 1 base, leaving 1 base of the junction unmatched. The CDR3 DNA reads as TGTGCCAGCAGCTTGAGGGGGCTTGGAAACACCATATATTTT. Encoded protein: CASSLRGLGNTIYF.

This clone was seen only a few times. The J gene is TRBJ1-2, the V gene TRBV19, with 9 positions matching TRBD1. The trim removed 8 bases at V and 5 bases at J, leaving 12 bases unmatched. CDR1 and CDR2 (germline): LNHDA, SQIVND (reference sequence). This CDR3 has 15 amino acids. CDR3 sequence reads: CASHDRGRSLYGYTF. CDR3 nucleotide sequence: TGTGCCAGTCACGACAGGGGGAGATCATTATATGGCTACACCTTC.

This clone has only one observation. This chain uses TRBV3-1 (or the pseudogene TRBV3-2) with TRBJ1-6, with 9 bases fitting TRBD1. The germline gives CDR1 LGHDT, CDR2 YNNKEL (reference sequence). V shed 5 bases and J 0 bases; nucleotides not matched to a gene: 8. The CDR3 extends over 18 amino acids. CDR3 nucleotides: TGTGCCAGCAGCTCTAGGACAGGGGCCAGCTCCTATAATTCACCCCTCCACTTT. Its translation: CASSSRTGASSYNSPLHF.

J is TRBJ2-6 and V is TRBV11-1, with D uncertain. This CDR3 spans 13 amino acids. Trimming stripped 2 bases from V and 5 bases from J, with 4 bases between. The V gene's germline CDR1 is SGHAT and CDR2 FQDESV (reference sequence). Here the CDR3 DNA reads TGTGCCAGCAGCTTACTACGGGCCAACGTCCTGACTTTC. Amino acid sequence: CASSLLRANVLTF.

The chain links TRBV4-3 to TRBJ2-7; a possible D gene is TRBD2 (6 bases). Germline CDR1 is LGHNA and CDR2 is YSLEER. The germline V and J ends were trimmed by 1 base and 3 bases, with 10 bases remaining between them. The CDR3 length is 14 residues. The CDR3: CASSQGRAGYEQYF. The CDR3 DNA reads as TGCGCCAGCAGCCAAGGGAGGGCGGGCTACGAGCAGTACTTC.

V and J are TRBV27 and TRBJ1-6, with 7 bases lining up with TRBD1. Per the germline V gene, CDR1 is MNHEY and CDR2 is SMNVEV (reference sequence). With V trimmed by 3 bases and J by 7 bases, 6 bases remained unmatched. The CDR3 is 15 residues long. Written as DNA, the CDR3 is TGTGCCAGCAGTTTCTCGACAGGGCAGAATTCACCCCTCCACTTT. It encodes CASSFSTGQNSPLHF.

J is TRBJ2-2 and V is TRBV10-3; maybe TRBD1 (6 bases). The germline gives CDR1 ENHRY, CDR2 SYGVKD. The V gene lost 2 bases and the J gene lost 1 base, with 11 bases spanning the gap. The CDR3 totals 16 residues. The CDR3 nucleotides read TGTGCCATCAGTGAGGGGGAGACAGGGAACACCGGGGAGCTGTTTTTT. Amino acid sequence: CAISEGETGNTGELFF.

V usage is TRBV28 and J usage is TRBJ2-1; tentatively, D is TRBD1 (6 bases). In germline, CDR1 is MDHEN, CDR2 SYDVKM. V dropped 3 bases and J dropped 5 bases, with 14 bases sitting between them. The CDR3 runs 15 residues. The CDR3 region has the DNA TGTGCCAGCAGTTTGTCAGGGGATTCCCACAATGAGCAGTTCTTC. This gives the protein CASSLSGDSHNEQFF.

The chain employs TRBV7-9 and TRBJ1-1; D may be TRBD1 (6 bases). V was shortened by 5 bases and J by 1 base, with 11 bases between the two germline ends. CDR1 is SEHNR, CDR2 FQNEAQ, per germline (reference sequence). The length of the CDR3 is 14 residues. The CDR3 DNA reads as TGTGCCAGCAGCGTCGGGACACAGAACACTGAAGCTTTCTTT. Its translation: CASSVGTQNTEAFF. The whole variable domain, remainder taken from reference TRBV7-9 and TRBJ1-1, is DTGVSQNPRHKITKRGQNVTFRCDPISEHNRLYWYRQTLGQGPEFLTYFQNEAQLEKSRLLSDRFSAERPKGSFSTLEIQRTEQGDSAMYLCASSVGTQNTEAFFGQGTRLTVV.

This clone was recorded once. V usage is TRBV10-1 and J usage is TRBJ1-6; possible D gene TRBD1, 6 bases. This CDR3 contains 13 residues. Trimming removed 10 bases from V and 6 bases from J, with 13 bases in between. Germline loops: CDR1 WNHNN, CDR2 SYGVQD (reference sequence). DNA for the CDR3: TGCGCCACCCAACGAGGGGGTAATTCACCCCTCCACTTT. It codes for CATQRGGNSPLHF.

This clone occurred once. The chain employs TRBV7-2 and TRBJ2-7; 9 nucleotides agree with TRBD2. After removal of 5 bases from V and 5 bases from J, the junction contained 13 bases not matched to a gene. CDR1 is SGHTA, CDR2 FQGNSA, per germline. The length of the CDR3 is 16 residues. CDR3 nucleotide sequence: TGTGCCAGCAGCGAAACCGGGACTAGCAGTAACGACGAGCAGTACTTC. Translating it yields CASSETGTSSNDEQYF.

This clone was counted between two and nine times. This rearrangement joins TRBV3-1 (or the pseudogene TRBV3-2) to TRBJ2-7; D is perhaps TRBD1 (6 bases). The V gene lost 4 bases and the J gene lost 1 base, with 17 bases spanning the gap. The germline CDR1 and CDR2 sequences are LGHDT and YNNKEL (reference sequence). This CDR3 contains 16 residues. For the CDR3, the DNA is TGTGCCAGCAGCCCCCGTTCAGGGGTTGGGTCCTACGAGCAGTACTTC. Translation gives CASSPRSGVGSYEQYF.

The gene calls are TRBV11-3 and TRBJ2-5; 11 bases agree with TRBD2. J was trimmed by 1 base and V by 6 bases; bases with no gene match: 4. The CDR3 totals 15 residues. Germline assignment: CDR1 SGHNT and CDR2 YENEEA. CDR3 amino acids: CASRLGTSGQETQYF. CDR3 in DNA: TGTGCCAGCAGGCTTGGGACTAGCGGCCAAGAGACCCAGTACTTC.

This CDR3 is CSATGVYGYTF. For the CDR3, the DNA is TGCAGTGCAACCGGGGTGTATGGCTACACCTTC. This chain uses TRBV20-1 with TRBJ1-2; D remains ambiguous. The CDR3 runs to 11 residues. Germline CDR1 is DFQATT and CDR2 is SNEGSKA (reference sequence). The V end lost 6 bases, the J end lost 5 bases, and 10 bases lay between the germline ends.